The subject of this entry is one T cell receptor beta chain. The antigen remains unidentified. The sample contains more than one DNA sequence encoding this CDR3. The data are from a study of T cell responses to AZD1222 COVID-19 vaccine. About the research overall: Analysis merged second doses at about 4 or about 12 weeks.

The data were produced by immunoSEQ multiplex PCR, yet TCRdb's version contains in-frame clones alone and is incomplete. The repertoire includes 130,000 to 150,000 clones, around 89% of them detected once, and about 16% sits in the top ten. This CDR3 has 19 residues. Germline trimming cut 4 bases from V and 8 bases from J; bases unmatched to any gene: 18. The V gene's germline CDR1 is MDHEN and CDR2 SYDVKM. Regarding the study as a whole: Researchers report vaccine-associated CD4 TCRs spanning spike, with dominance at 160-218 and 743-854.

The chain combines TRBV28 with TRBJ2-3, with TRBD2 matching 13 bases. This clonotype originated in an adult in good health. Sequencing used peripheral blood, obtained on day 0 of AZD1222 vaccination. The CDR3 sequence is CASSWRLAGGRSPGGTQYF. CDR3 sequence (DNA): TGTGCCAGCAGTTGGAGACTAGCGGGGGGTCGGAGTCCAGGGGGTACGCAGTATTTT.